This TCR beta chain was found in a study of T cell responses to AZD1222 COVID-19 vaccine. TCRdb's table, derived via immunoSEQ multiplex PCR, lists solely in-frame clones and lacks some. The data contain 90,000 to 110,000 clones, around nine tenths of them singletons. Germline-derived CDR1 and CDR2 are SGDLS and YYNGEE. J was trimmed by 2 bases and V by 4 bases; bases with no gene match: 6. The CDR3 consists of 16 residues. The chain carries TRBV9 and TRBJ2-1; 10 nucleotides agree with TRBD2. The sample consisted of peripheral blood, taken on day 0 of AZD1222 vaccination. The sequence was obtained from an adult in good health. The DNA of the CDR3 is TGTGCCAGCAGCCTCTACCTAGCGGGGGCCTACAATGAGCAGTTCTTC. Translated, it gives CASSLYLAGAYNEQFF.